One T cell receptor beta chain is described in this entry. The TCR beta repertoire was assessed by survey-level immunoSEQ sequencing. Using immunoSEQ multiplex PCR, the repertoire was profiled, and TCRdb retains in-frame clones only, with some absent. The table includes some 70,000 clones, over 85% detected once. Per the germline V gene, CDR1 is MNHEY and CDR2 is SVGAGI. V was cut by 2 bases and J by 2 bases, with 12 bases left in between. The CDR3 runs to 15 residues. The chain uses TRBV6-5 and TRBJ1-2; D is unclear. The source material was PBMCs. This receptor was obtained from a man in his forties with rheumatoid arthritis. In nucleotides, the CDR3 is TGTGCCAGCAGTTACGGTCAGACGGACAACTATGGCTACACCTTC. This gives the protein CASSYGQTDNYGYTF.